The 16 T cell receptor beta chains reported below all come from one sample, sequenced in a study of T-cell memory formation after mild COVID-19. TCRdb recomputed calls from the 5' RACE reads with MiXCR, one row per CDR3 protein. Here the sample spans around 200,000 distinct CDR3 sequences, about a fifth being singletons. Sequences were obtained from PBMCs or a T cell subset sorted from them (not recorded which). The origin of the receptors is an adult woman who had mild COVID-19 (a few samples of this study predate the infection). Cell type and time point are not known.

Notes on this clonotype: Possible read error: a much larger clone is one base away. V gene TRBV7-9 combines with J gene TRBJ2-7, with D possibly matching TRBD1 (6 bases). This CDR3 comprises 15 residues. With 6 bases removed from V and 0 bases from J, the gap between germline ends came to 15 bases. Germline assignment: CDR1 SEHNR and CDR2 FQNEAQ (reference sequence). The CDR3 DNA reads TGTGCCAGCAGATACTGGACAGCCCTCTCCTACGAGCAGTACTTC. Translated: CASRYWTALSYEQYF.

The CDR3 loop is CASSLISRVGQNTEAFF. CDR3 nucleotides: TGTGCCAGCAGTTTAATATCTCGGGTGGGACAGAACACTGAAGCTTTCTTT. The chain couples TRBV27 to TRBJ1-1; D might be TRBD1 (6 bases). The V end lost 2 bases, the J end lost 1 base, and 17 bases lay between the germline ends. Germline V gene lookup returns CDR1 MNHEY and CDR2 SMNVEV (reference sequence). This CDR3 contains 17 residues.

V and J are TRBV12-3 or TRBV12-4 and TRBJ2-7; 7 bases line up with TRBD1. The length of the CDR3 is 13 residues. The V and J ends lost 1 base and 5 bases, in that order; junction bases with no gene match: 2. The CDR3 DNA follows: TGTGCCAGCAGTTTAGGAGGGGGCAACGAGCAGTACTTC. Amino acid sequence: CASSLGGGNEQYF.

Many counts were recorded for this clonotype. The chain is built from TRBV24-1 and TRBJ2-3; 10 nucleotides match TRBD2. Germline-derived CDR1 and CDR2 are KGHDR and SFDVKD. The CDR3 spans 17 residues. Trimming cost V 0 bases and J 3 bases; bases outside gene matches: 5. As DNA, the CDR3 is TGTGCCACCAGTGATTTGCCGAGCGGGGGGGGTACAGATACGCAGTATTTT. This encodes CATSDLPSGGGTDTQYF.

This clonotype was detected only a few times. V is TRBV11-2 and J is TRBJ2-4; D is undetermined. CDR1 is SGHAT, CDR2 FQNNGV, per germline. The germline V and J ends were trimmed by 1 base and 9 bases, with 7 bases remaining between them. The CDR3 loop spans 12 amino acids. The CDR3 is CASSLGRSIQYF. DNA of the CDR3: TGTGCCAGCAGCTTAGGGCGAAGCATTCAGTACTTC.

The V call is TRBV11-3, the J call TRBJ2-1, with 10 bases that match TRBD2. The CDR3 runs to 14 residues. V dropped 5 bases and J dropped 4; count of bases not matched to a gene: 2. Per the germline V gene, CDR1 is SGHNT and CDR2 is YENEEA. In DNA, the CDR3 is TGTGCCAGCAGCACGACTAGCGGGTACAATGAGCAGTTCTTC. It encodes CASSTTSGYNEQFF.

V gene TRBV7-9 combines with J gene TRBJ2-6; 7 nucleotides agree with TRBD1. The CDR3 spans 18 residues. V shed 8 bases, J shed 0 bases, and the junction held 13 bases outside the gene matches. The germline CDR1 and CDR2 sequences are SEHNR and FQNEAQ (reference sequence). The CDR3 DNA reads TGTGCCAGCGTACTGCCGGGACAGAATTTCTCTGGGGCCAACGTCCTGACTTTC. It is translated as CASVLPGQNFSGANVLTF.

This clonotype was seen at least ten times. The rearrangement joins TRBV9 to TRBJ2-2; D gene unclear. The germline CDR1 and CDR2 sequences are SGDLS and YYNGEE. The CDR3 is made up of 15 amino acids. The germline V and J ends were trimmed by 0 bases and 1 base, with 7 bases remaining between them. Written as DNA, the CDR3 is TGTGCCAGCAGCGTAGGCCCGGGGAACACCGGGGAGCTGTTTTTT. Protein sequence: CASSVGPGNTGELFF.

The chain is built from TRBV7-8 and TRBJ1-2; D is perhaps TRBD1 (5 bases). Germline V lookup: CDR1 SGHVS, CDR2 FQNEAQ. This CDR3 has 14 residues. V was pared by 5 bases and J by 6 bases, with 16 bases between. In DNA form, the CDR3 reads TGTGCCAGCAGCCCCGGGGGGGTGGGAGATGGCTACACCTTC. This encodes CASSPGGVGDGYTF. Combining the CDR3 with reference TRBV7-8 and TRBJ1-2 gives the whole variable domain GAGVSQSPRYKVAKRGQDVALRCDPISGHVSLFWYQQALGQGPEFLTYFQNEAQLDKSGLPSDRFFAERPEGSVSTLKIQRTQQEDSAVYLCASSPGGVGDGYTFGSGTRLTVV.

This chain joins TRBV5-1 and TRBJ2-1; 14 bases fit TRBD2. The CDR3 runs 18 residues. Trimming cost V 4 bases and J 7 bases; bases outside gene matches: 13. CDR1 is SGHRS, CDR2 YFSETQ, per germline. The CDR3 is CASSPNAGTSGGRNEQFF. In nucleotides, the CDR3 is TGCGCCAGCAGCCCGAATGCCGGGACTAGCGGGGGACGGAATGAGCAGTTCTTC.

V gene TRBV20-1 combines with J gene TRBJ1-1; D not certain. The CDR3 is 13 residues long. The V gene's germline CDR1 is DFQATT and CDR2 SNEGSKA (reference sequence). Trimming left V 1 base short and J 1 base short, with 7 bases between. CDR3 in DNA: TGCAGTGCTAGAGGCTTGGGGAACACTGAAGCTTTCTTT. Translating gives CSARGLGNTEAFF.

This rearrangement joins TRBV7-9 to TRBJ1-2; D remains unclear. The V gene's germline CDR1 is SEHNR and CDR2 FQNEAQ (reference sequence). The CDR3 is 13 residues long. The V end was cut by 5 bases, the J end by 8 bases, with 15 bases between. CDR3 bases: TGTGCCAGCAGCCGACCTGGAATGGAGGGCTACACCTTC. Translating gives CASSRPGMEGYTF.

This clonotype has a handful of counts. V is TRBV5-1 and J is TRBJ1-2; possibly TRBD1 for D (5 bases). V was trimmed by 1 base and J by 4 bases, leaving 8 bases between them. Germline CDR1 reads SGHRS; CDR2 reads YFSETQ. CDR3 length: 13 residues. CDR3 DNA: TGCGCCAGCAGCTTGACAGGCTCCTATGGCTACACCTTC. This codes for CASSLTGSYGYTF.

The chain links TRBV20-1 to TRBJ2-3; 10 bases are a match to TRBD2. Per germline, CDR1 DFQATT and CDR2 SNEGSKA (reference sequence). Unmatched junction bases numbered 16, after V lost 5 bases and J lost 2 bases. This CDR3 spans 18 amino acids. CDR3 residues: CSAPRQRGGRVVTDTQYF. The CDR3 nucleotides are TGCAGTGCTCCCCGCCAGCGGGGGGGCCGAGTCGTCACAGATACGCAGTATTTT.

This clonotype was detected only a few times. The J gene is TRBJ2-7, the V gene TRBV9; no definite D call. V was shortened by 0 bases and J by 3 bases, with 7 bases between the two germline ends. This CDR3 spans 13 amino acids. Germline values: CDR1 SGDLS, CDR2 YYNGEE. The CDR3 DNA is TGTGCCAGCAGCGTAGCTGGGGACTACGAGCAGTACTTC. Residues: CASSVAGDYEQYF.

The CDR3 loop reads CASSHNRHGASIDTQYF. The CDR3 coding sequence is TGTGCCAGCAGCCACAATCGACATGGGGCTTCGATAGATACGCAGTATTTT. The J gene is TRBJ2-3, the V gene TRBV9; D is possibly TRBD1 (5 bases). Germline V gene lookup returns CDR1 SGDLS and CDR2 YYNGEE. Between the trimmed V and J ends, which lost 4 bases and 5 bases, there was a span of 23 bases. CDR3 size: 17 residues.